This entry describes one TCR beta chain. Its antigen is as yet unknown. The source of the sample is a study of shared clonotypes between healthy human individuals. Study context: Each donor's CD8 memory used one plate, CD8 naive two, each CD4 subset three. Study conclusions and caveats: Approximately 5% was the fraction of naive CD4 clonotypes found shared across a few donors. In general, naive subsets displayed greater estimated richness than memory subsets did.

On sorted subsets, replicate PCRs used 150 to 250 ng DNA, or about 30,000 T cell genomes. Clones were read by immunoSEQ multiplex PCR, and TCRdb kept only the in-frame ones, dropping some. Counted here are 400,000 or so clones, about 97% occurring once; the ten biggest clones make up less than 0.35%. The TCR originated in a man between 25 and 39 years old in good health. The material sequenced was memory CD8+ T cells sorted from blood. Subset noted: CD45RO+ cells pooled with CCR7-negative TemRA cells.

The DNA of the CDR3 is TGTGCCAGCAGTCCATACACTAACTATGGCTACACCTTC. This sequence encodes CASSPYTNYGYTF. V gene TRBV6-6 combines with J gene TRBJ1-2; D is unclear. V lost 5 bases and J 0 bases, leaving 7 bases between the germline ends. CDR1 MNHNY and CDR2 SVGAGI come from the germline V gene (reference sequence). This CDR3 is built from 13 residues.